Sequencing of this T cell receptor (beta chain) was carried out in a study of blood T cell repertoires in COVID-19. Study-wide background: COVID-19 samples from acute and convalescent phases originated in the United States, Italy and Spain. The analysed material was cDNA or gDNA that came from T cells, B-cell-depleted T cells, or PBMCs.

Original data processing: Reference gene primer amplification gave estimated nucleated cell counts. Clones were read by immunoSEQ multiplex PCR, and TCRdb kept only the in-frame ones, dropping some. V, J and clone size are taken as reported in that table, and D and trimming were inferred from the DNA itself. The sample lists 150,000 to 200,000 clones; about 85% were seen once. This clone came up once. The V end was cut by 5 bases, the J end by 5 bases, with 15 bases between. Germline-derived CDR1 and CDR2 are SGHTA and FQGNSA. The CDR3 is 15 amino acids. This TCR was sampled from a man between 65 and 85 years old with active or convalescent COVID-19. Sequencing input: peripheral blood. The rearrangement uses TRBV7-2 and TRBJ1-4; D gene uncertain. CDR3 protein: CASSPSGAGNEKLFF. The CDR3 DNA reads as TGTGCCAGCAGCCCCAGTGGAGCCGGAAATGAAAAACTGTTTTTT.